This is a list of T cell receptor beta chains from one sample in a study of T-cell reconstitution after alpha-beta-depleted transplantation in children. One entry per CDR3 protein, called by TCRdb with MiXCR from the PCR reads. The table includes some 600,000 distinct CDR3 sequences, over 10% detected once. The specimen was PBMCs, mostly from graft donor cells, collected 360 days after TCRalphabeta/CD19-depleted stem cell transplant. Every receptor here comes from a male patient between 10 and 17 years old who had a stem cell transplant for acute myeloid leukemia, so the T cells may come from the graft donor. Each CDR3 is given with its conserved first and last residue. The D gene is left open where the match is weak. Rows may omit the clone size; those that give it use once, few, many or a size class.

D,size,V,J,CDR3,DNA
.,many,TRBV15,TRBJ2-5,CATSSPGFQETQYF,TGTGCCACCAGCAGCCCAGGGTTCCAAGAGACCCAGTACTTC
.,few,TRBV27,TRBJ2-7,CASSLWGRGPYEQYF,TGTGCCAGCAGTTTATGGGGCAGGGGCCCCTACGAGCAGTACTTC
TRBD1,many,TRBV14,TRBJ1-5,CASSSGQGGNQPQHF,TGTGCCAGCAGCTCTGGACAGGGGGGCAATCAGCCCCAGCATTTT
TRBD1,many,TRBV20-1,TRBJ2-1,CSAPPGGRSYNEQFF,TGCAGTGCTCCCCCAGGGGGCCGATCCTACAATGAGCAGTTCTTC
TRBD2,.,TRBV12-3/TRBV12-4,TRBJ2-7,CASRIAGGTGEQYF,TGTGCCAGCAGGATAGCGGGAGGTACAGGCGAGCAGTACTTC
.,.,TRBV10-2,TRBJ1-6,CATRGVGDSPLHF,TGCGCCACGCGGGGGGTCGGAGATTCACCCCTCCACTTT
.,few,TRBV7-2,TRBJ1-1,CASSPYSLRGAEAFF,TGTGCCAGCAGCCCCTACTCCTTACGGGGGGCTGAAGCTTTCTTT
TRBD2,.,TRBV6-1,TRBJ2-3,CASSRVRGLAGDTQYF,TGTGCCAGCAGTCGCGTCCGAGGGCTAGCGGGAGATACGCAGTATTTT
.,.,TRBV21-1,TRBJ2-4,CASSSPAEAKNIQYF,TGTGCCAGCAGCTCTCCAGCAGAAGCCAAAAACATTCAGTACTTC
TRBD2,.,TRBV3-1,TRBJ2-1,CASSQDPSSGRHNEQFF,TGTGCCAGCAGCCAAGACCCCTCTAGCGGGAGACACAATGAGCAGTTCTTC
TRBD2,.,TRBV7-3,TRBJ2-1,CASSLRGSRLADYNEQFF,TGTGCCAGCAGCTTAAGGGGGTCGCGGCTAGCGGACTACAATGAGCAGTTCTTC
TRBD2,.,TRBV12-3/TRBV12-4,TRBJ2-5,CASSVTSGRETQYF,TGTGCCAGCAGCGTCACTAGCGGGAGAGAGACCCAGTACTTC
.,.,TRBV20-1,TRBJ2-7,CSAGHSNEQYF,TGCAGTGCTGGCCACAGCAACGAGCAGTACTTC
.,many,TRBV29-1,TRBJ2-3,CSVAQARRDTQYF,TGCAGCGTTGCGCAGGCAAGACGGGATACGCAGTATTTT
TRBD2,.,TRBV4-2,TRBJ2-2,CASSRIHIWDRGLAGVPGELFF,TGTGCCAGCAGCCGGATTCATATTTGGGACAGGGGACTAGCGGGAGTCCCCGGGGAGCTGTTTTTT
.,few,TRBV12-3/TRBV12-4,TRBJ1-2,CASNRAVNYGYTF,TGTGCCAGCAATCGGGCTGTTAACTATGGCTACACCTTC
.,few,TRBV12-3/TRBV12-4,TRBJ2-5,CASSLRAPPGRMQETQYF,TGTGCCAGCAGTTTAAGGGCCCCTCCGGGTAGGATGCAAGAGACCCAGTACTTC
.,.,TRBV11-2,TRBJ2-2,CASSFENTGELFF,TGTGCCAGCAGCTTCGAGAACACCGGGGAGCTGTTTTTT
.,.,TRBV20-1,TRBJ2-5,CSASTTGYQETQYF,TGCAGTGCTAGTACCACTGGTTATCAAGAGACCCAGTACTTC
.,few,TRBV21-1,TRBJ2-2,CASSSGLAGGDTGELFF,TGTGCCAGCAGCTCGGGACTAGCGGGAGGGGACACCGGGGAGCTGTTTTTT
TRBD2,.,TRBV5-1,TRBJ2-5,CASSFSGSGETQYF,TGCGCCAGCAGCTTTAGCGGGAGTGGAGAGACCCAGTACTTC
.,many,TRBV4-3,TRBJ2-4,CASSRPRGGIQYF,TGCGCCAGCAGCCGCCCTAGGGGGGGCATTCAGTACTTC
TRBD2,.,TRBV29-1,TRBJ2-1,CSVESGGDEQFF,TGCAGCGTTGAGAGTGGGGGGGATGAGCAGTTCTTC
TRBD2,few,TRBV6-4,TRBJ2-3,CASSDGGRAADTQYF,TGTGCCAGCAGTGACGGCGGGAGGGCCGCAGATACGCAGTATTTT
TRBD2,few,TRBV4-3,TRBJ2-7,CASSQVRTSDYEQYF,TGCGCCAGCAGCCAAGTCCGGACTAGCGACTACGAGCAGTACTTC
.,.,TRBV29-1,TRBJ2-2,CSVEGPDRGGTGELFF,TGCAGCGTTGAAGGTCCCGACAGGGGAGGGACCGGGGAGCTGTTTTTT